The sequence of this T cell receptor beta chain was determined in a study of blood T cell repertoires in COVID-19 (dated by TCRdb to the early 2020s). Background for the entire study: Samples from collaborators originated in the United States, Italy and Spain and spanned both the acute and convalescent phases of COVID-19. The material from the prospective study consisted of cDNA or gDNA derived from T cells, B-cell-depleted T cells, or PBMCs. The dataset comprised deeply sampled blood TCRbeta repertoires from subjects exposed to, actively infected with, or recovered from COVID-19. The repertoires were made available in a free public database intended to serve as a resource for research on the immune response to SARS-CoV-2. Samples were obtained from the ongoing ImmuneRACE study (first 160 participants) and from about 1,300 subjects provided by 6 global collaborators. Nearly every sample came with metadata listing a de-identified subject ID, COVID-19 status, age in years and sex. Where available, HLA class I and class II types were obtained from metadata supplied by the sample provider rather than from assay-based typing. Overall results and qualifications from the work: How much clinical and demographic metadata was included differed by source and by participant, and the metadata was provided uncurated.

TCRbeta CDR3 regions were amplified from genomic DNA by means of the immunoSEQ Assay, a bias-controlled multiplex PCR. The original methods were these. Within the assay, amplification of reference gene primers was used to estimate how many nucleated cells each sample contained. To quantify the absolute abundance of each unique TCRbeta CDR3 rearrangement, sequence reads were collapsed and filtered. Productive Simpson clonality was computed per sample as the square root of Simpson's diversity index over productive rearrangements. TCRdb carries this immuneACCESS record with in-frame sequences only. Its versions omit some clonotypes, under half of them owing to an unresolved V gene in the studies checked, with the rest unexplained. V, J and clone size are taken as reported in that table, and D and trimming were inferred from the DNA itself. The sample includes fewer than 90,000 clones, with approximately 86% observed a single time. Of the sample, 6% to 8.5% falls within the top ten clones.

Whole blood was collected in K2EDTA tubes by collaborating institutions according to the institutions' own protocols. For TCRbeta analysis, collaborator samples were shipped as frozen whole blood, as isolated PBMCs, or as DNA extracted from either sample type. About this clone itself: What this receptor recognizes is not known. Qualities for individual bases were not recorded, and no much larger clone is one base off.

There are 18 amino acids in the CDR3, from cysteine to phenylalanine inclusive. Left in the record is the CDR3 DNA by itself, 54 bases read in frame from the first base. Unmatched junction bases come to 15, with V trimmed by 4 bases and J by 8 bases. The germline V gene (reference sequence) provides CDR1 LNHDA and CDR2 SQIVND. Input material: peripheral blood. The receptor comes from a man between 65 and 79 years old with acute or convalescent COVID-19. Recombination linked TRBV19 to TRBJ2-1, and 12 junctional nucleotides match TRBD2. The nucleotide sequence is given as TGTGCCAGTAGTACTACTCCAAGACTAGCGGGAGTACTTGATGAGCAGTTCTTC. Its product reads: CASSTTPRLAGVLDEQFF.